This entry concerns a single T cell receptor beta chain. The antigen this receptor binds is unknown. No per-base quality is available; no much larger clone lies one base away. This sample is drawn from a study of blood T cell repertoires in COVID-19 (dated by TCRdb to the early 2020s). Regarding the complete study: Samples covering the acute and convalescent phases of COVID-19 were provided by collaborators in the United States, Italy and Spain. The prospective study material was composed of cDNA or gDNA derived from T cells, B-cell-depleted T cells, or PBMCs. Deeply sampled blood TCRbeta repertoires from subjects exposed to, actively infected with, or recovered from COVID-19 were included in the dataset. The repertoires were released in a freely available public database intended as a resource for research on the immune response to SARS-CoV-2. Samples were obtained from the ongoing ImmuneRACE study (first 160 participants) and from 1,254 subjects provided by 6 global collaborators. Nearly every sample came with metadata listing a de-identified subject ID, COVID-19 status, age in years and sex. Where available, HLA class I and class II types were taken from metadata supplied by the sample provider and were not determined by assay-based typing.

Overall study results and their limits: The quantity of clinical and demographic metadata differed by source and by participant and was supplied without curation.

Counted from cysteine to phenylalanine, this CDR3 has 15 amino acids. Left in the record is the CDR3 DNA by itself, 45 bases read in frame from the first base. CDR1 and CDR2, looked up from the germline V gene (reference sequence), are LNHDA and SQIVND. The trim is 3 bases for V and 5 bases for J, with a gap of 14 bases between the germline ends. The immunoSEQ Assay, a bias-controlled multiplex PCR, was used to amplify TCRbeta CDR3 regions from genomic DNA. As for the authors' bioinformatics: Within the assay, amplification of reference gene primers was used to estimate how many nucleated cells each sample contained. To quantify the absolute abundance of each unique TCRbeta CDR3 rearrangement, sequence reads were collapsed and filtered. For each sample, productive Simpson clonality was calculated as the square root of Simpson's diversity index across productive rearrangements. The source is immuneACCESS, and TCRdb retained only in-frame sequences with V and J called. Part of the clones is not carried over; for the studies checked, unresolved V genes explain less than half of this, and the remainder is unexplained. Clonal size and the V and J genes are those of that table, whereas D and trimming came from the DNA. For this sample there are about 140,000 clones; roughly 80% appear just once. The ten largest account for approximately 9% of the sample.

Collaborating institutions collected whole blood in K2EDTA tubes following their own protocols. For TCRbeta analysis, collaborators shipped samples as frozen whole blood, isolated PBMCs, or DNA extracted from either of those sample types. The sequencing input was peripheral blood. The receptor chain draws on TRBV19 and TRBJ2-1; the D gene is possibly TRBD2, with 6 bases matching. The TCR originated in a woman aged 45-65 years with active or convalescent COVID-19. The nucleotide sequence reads TGTGCCAGTAGTATTTCGGGGGAAGTGCACAATGAGCAGTTCTTC. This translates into CASSISGEVHNEQFF.